Shown below are 25 T cell receptor beta chains from a single sample sequenced in a study of T cells after yellow fever vaccination. MiXCR, run by TCRdb on the 5' RACE reads, gives a single entry per CDR3 protein. The sample lists roughly 160,000 distinct CDR3 sequences, approximately 9.9% occurring once. The sample here was CD8+ T cells sorted from PBMCs, taken 45 days after the yellow fever booster vaccination. These receptors all come from a man aged 18 to 29 who received the YFV17D yellow fever vaccine.

The chain joins TRBV20-1 to TRBJ1-2; D is unresolved. Germline CDR1 is DFQATT and CDR2 is SNEGSKA (reference sequence). CDR3 length: 14 amino acids. Trimming removed 3 bases at V and 2 bases at J, with 13 bases between. CDR3 region: CSARGPGPNYGYTF. CDR3 nucleotides: TGCAGTGCTAGGGGCCCCGGGCCGAACTATGGCTACACCTTC.

This clonotype was counted a few times. J is TRBJ2-1 and V is TRBV5-6; tentative D call: TRBD2 (6 bases). Germline lookup yields CDR1 SGHDT and CDR2 YYEEEE. The CDR3 extends over 12 amino acids. Trimming cost V 4 bases and J 5 bases, with 7 bases left between them. Here the CDR3 reads CASSGLHNEQFF. For the CDR3, the DNA is TGTGCCAGCAGCGGACTACACAATGAGCAGTTCTTC.

CDR3 DNA: TGCGCCAGCAGCCACCGGGGGGGCCTCCAAGAGACCCAGTACTTC. Amino acids: CASSHRGGLQETQYF. The chain joins TRBV4-1 to TRBJ2-5, with TRBD2 matching 8 bases. This CDR3 is built from 15 residues. Trimming took 3 bases from V and 1 from J; bases not matched to a gene: 4. Germline-derived CDR1 and CDR2 are MGHRA and YSYEKL.

This clonotype showed up just a few times. This chain links TRBV4-3 with TRBJ2-1; D might be TRBD1 (6 bases). This CDR3 is built from 17 residues. CDR1 LGHNA and CDR2 YSLEER come from the germline V gene. Trimming took 0 bases from V and 5 from J, leaving 17 bases between them. This CDR3 is CASSQDWARGTNNEQFF. The CDR3 nucleotides read TGCGCCAGCAGCCAAGACTGGGCCAGGGGAACGAACAATGAGCAGTTCTTC.

The CDR3 DNA sequence: TGCGCCAGCAGCCAAGTCCAGCCAGCAGACTATGGCTACACCTTC. Translated, it gives CASSQVQPADYGYTF. The V and J genes are TRBV4-1 and TRBJ1-2; D ambiguous. This CDR3 has 15 amino acids. The V and J ends lost 1 base and 3 bases respectively, with 12 bases between them. Germline CDR1 reads MGHRA; CDR2 reads YSYEKL.

This clonotype was detected only a few times. The V gene is TRBV29-1, the J gene TRBJ1-4; possible D gene TRBD1, 6 bases. This CDR3 is built from 14 residues. Germline assignment: CDR1 SQVTM and CDR2 ANQGSEA. V was pared by 0 bases and J by 8 bases, with 13 bases between. The chain's CDR3 is CSVEDPRQEEKLFF. The CDR3 region has the DNA TGCAGCGTTGAAGATCCGCGACAGGAGGAAAAACTGTTTTTT.

The J gene is TRBJ2-1, the V gene TRBV19; D uncertain. V was clipped by 1 base and J by 7 bases, with 5 bases between them. The germline V gene encodes CDR1 LNHDA and CDR2 SQIVND (reference sequence). The length of the CDR3 is 12 residues. In DNA form, the CDR3 reads TGTGCCAGTAGTATAGTTGGGAATGAGCAGTTCTTC. The encoded protein is CASSIVGNEQFF.

The chain carries TRBV5-1 and TRBJ2-3, with D possibly being TRBD2 (5 bases). V shed 2 bases and J shed 4 bases, with 14 bases lying between them. The CDR3 is 15 amino acids. The V gene's germline CDR1 is SGHRS and CDR2 YFSETQ. The CDR3 reads CASSFVFGVADTQYF. In nucleotides, the CDR3 is TGCGCCAGCAGCTTCGTTTTCGGGGTCGCAGATACGCAGTATTTT.

This clonotype occurred a few times. V and J are TRBV6-2 or TRBV6-3 and TRBJ1-1; D gene uncertain. The V end was cut by 6 bases, the J end by 7 bases, with 12 bases between. This CDR3 is 12 amino acids long. The germline CDR1 and CDR2 sequences are MNHEY and SVGEGT. The CDR3 here is CASSPVAVEAFF. CDR3 coding DNA: TGTGCCAGCAGCCCAGTAGCGGTTGAAGCTTTCTTT.

This clonotype was seen a few times. The V call is TRBV9, the J call TRBJ2-5; D call uncertain. There are 16 residues in the CDR3. V dropped 3 bases and J dropped 4 bases, with 19 bases sitting between them. The germline gives CDR1 SGDLS, CDR2 YYNGEE. This chain's CDR3 is CASSAGDRSPGETQYF. As DNA, the CDR3 is TGTGCCAGCAGCGCAGGAGATCGGTCGCCGGGAGAGACCCAGTACTTC.

The CDR3 bases are TGCGCCAGCAGCTTGTTAGCGGGGGCCCCGGTGGGAGAGCAGTACTTC. The encoded protein is CASSLLAGAPVGEQYF. V gene TRBV5-1 combines with J gene TRBJ2-7; 9 nucleotides match TRBD2. The length of the CDR3 is 16 residues. Germline V lookup: CDR1 SGHRS, CDR2 YFSETQ. V was pared by 1 base and J by 7 bases, with 12 bases of the junction left unmatched.

This chain connects TRBV27 to TRBJ2-3; D is unclear. The germline CDR1 and CDR2 sequences are MNHEY and SMNVEV (reference sequence). The V end was cut by 3 bases, the J end by 0 bases, with 10 bases between. The CDR3 totals 15 residues. The CDR3 region is CASSLWPRSTDTQYF. The CDR3 nucleotides read TGTGCCAGCAGTTTGTGGCCAAGAAGCACAGATACGCAGTATTTT.

The gene calls are TRBV7-6 and TRBJ2-7; D unclear. The germline gives CDR1 SGHVS, CDR2 FNYEAQ. V gave up 0 bases and J gave up 4 bases, with 7 bases separating them. CDR3 length equals 13 residues. The CDR3 DNA follows: TGTGCCAGCAGCTTAGCGGTTGGTTACGAGCAGTACTTC. Amino acid sequence: CASSLAVGYEQYF.

The chain is built from TRBV7-6 and TRBJ1-6; no reliable D call. Germline CDR1 and CDR2: SGHVS and FNYEAQ. V lost 3 bases to trimming and J lost 8 bases, with 11 bases between them. The CDR3 totals 14 residues. This CDR3 reads CASSFSQADSPLHF. CDR3 in DNA: TGTGCCAGCAGCTTCTCCCAAGCGGATTCACCCCTCCACTTT. Supplemented by reference TRBV7-6 and TRBJ1-6, the full variable domain reads GAGVSQSPRYKVTKRGQDVALRCDPISGHVSLYWYRQALGQGPEFLTYFNYEAQQDKSGLPNDRFSAERPEGSISTLTIQRTEQRDSAMYRCASSFSQADSPLHFGNGTRLTVT.

The gene calls are TRBV19 and TRBJ1-2; TRBD1 matches at 9 bases. The CDR3 totals 17 residues. After removal of 2 bases from V and 1 base from J, the junction contained 8 bases not matched to a gene. CDR1 is LNHDA and CDR2 is SQIVND in the germline V gene (reference sequence). Here the CDR3 reads CASSIRTGENNNYGYTF. DNA for the CDR3: TGTGCCAGTAGTATACGGACAGGGGAAAACAATAACTATGGCTACACCTTC.

The table lists this clonotype with a few counts. This chain joins TRBV2 and TRBJ1-4; D not certain. CDR3 length: 14 amino acids. Germline assignment: CDR1 SNHLY and CDR2 FYNNEI. The V gene lost 7 bases and the J gene lost 2 bases, with 11 bases spanning the gap. CDR3 DNA sequence: TGTGCCAGCACGGCCAGCGGGACTAATGAAAAACTGTTTTTT. It translates to CASTASGTNEKLFF.

There are a few counts of this clonotype. The chain combines TRBV4-2 with TRBJ2-1; D call uncertain. Germline CDR1 LGHNA, CDR2 YNFKEQ. The CDR3 spans 14 residues. Trimming took off 1 base at V and 5 bases at J, with 9 bases between the two ends. The CDR3 reads CASSQVGSNNEQFF. DNA for the CDR3: TGTGCCAGCAGCCAAGTGGGAAGTAACAATGAGCAGTTCTTC.

The chain combines TRBV6-5 with TRBJ2-3; possibly TRBD2 for D (6 bases). The V end was cut by 6 bases, the J end by 6 bases, with 10 bases between. The length of the CDR3 is 12 residues. CDR1 MNHEY and CDR2 SVGAGI come from the germline V gene. The CDR3 region is CASRGRGDTQYF. CDR3 coding DNA: TGTGCCAGCAGGGGCCGGGGGGATACGCAGTATTTT.

This chain links TRBV5-1 with TRBJ2-5; maybe TRBD2 (6 bases). Trimming left V 3 bases short and J 2 bases short, with 11 bases between. The CDR3 sequence is 14 residues long. Germline assignment: CDR1 SGHRS and CDR2 YFSETQ. This CDR3 reads CASSWSAGQETQYF. The CDR3 DNA sequence: TGCGCCAGCAGCTGGTCAGCGGGTCAAGAGACCCAGTACTTC.

CDR3 residues: CASKNLARDTQYF. In nucleotides, the CDR3 is TGTGCCAGCAAGAACCTCGCGCGGGATACGCAGTATTTT. The rearrangement joins TRBV6-2 or TRBV6-3 to TRBJ2-3, with D unclear. Germline loops: CDR1 MNHEY, CDR2 SVGEGT. Trimming shortened V by 7 bases and J by 6 bases, and 14 bases separated the two germline ends. The CDR3 loop spans 13 amino acids.

In its sample, this clonotype was seen a few times. V usage is TRBV6-1 and J usage is TRBJ2-7; 8 positions agree with TRBD1. V trimming: 2 bases; J trimming: 2 bases; junction bases outside the gene matches: 2. The germline V gene encodes CDR1 MNHNS and CDR2 SASEGT. The CDR3 covers 14 residues. For the CDR3, the DNA is TGTGCCAGCAGTGAAACAGGGGGTACCTACGAGCAGTACTTC. Protein sequence: CASSETGGTYEQYF.

The chain recombines TRBV14 with TRBJ2-5, with 8 bases matching TRBD2. The CDR3 has 17 residues. Trimming took 5 bases from V and 5 from J; bases not matched to a gene: 16. Germline CDR1 and CDR2: SGHDN and FVKESK. CDR3 DNA sequence: TGTGCCAGCAGCTTCGAGTCGGGGGGGTCCCGGCGGGAGACCCAGTACTTC. It encodes CASSFESGGSRRETQYF. The whole variable domain, remainder taken from reference TRBV14 and TRBJ2-5, is EAGVTQFPSHSVIEKGQTVTLRCDPISGHDNLYWYRRVMGKEIKFLLHFVKESKQDESGMPNNRFLAERTGGTYSTLKVQPAELEDSGVYFCASSFESGGSRRETQYFGPGTRLLVL.

This clonotype was seen a handful of times. This chain uses TRBV27 with TRBJ2-1; TRBD1 agrees at 7 bases. Germline CDR1 MNHEY, CDR2 SMNVEV (reference sequence). Trimming cost V 3 bases and J 6 bases; bases outside gene matches: 5. The CDR3 sequence is 14 residues long. The CDR3 nucleotides are TGTGCCAGCAGTTTTAGGGGGCCGGGCAATGAGCAGTTCTTC. Translation gives CASSFRGPGNEQFF.

This clonotype was seen more than once but under ten times. This rearrangement joins TRBV2 to TRBJ2-1, with TRBD1 identical over 8 bases. Unmatched junction bases numbered 5, after V lost 2 bases and J lost 2 bases. In germline, CDR1 is SNHLY, CDR2 FYNNEI. This CDR3 region has 16 residues. CDR3 in amino acids: CASSESRGQAYNEQFF. The CDR3, as DNA: TGTGCCAGCAGTGAAAGCAGGGGACAGGCCTACAATGAGCAGTTCTTC.

Only a few counts were recorded for this clonotype. The chain uses TRBV6-6 and TRBJ1-2, with D unclear. The germline V gene has CDR1 MNHNY and CDR2 SVGAGI (reference sequence). V lost 0 bases, J lost 6 bases, and 14 bases lay in between. This CDR3 contains 15 residues. The CDR3 spells CASSYSNAGTDGYTF. The CDR3 DNA is TGTGCCAGCAGTTACTCGAACGCAGGTACCGATGGCTACACCTTC.